This is a list of T cell receptor beta chains from one sample in a study of shared clonotypes between healthy human individuals. Sequenced by immunoSEQ multiplex PCR; TCRdb stores in-frame clones only, minus some. The profile shows over 1.4 million clones, 96% of them singletons. The specimen was naive CD4+ T cells sorted from blood. The source of these receptors is a man aged 25 to 40 in good health. CDR3s leave out the opening cysteine and the closing phenylalanine or tryptophan. Each record gives: J gene, V gene, clone size, CDR3 protein. Size values are once, few and many counts, or a class for expanded clones, and some rows have none.

TRBJ1-1,TRBV28,-,ASSSRGRATEAF
TRBJ2-5,TRBV25-1,-,ASSEGETQY
TRBJ1-4,TRBV4-1,-,ASSPDEKLF
TRBJ2-3,TRBV5-5,once,ASSPGLAGVYRSSTDTQY
TRBJ1-3,TRBV28,-,ASSFGGSSGNTIY
TRBJ2-3,TRBV5-1,-,ASSLENLGPDTQY
TRBJ2-7,TRBV19,-,ASSPRQGPYEQY
TRBJ1-2,TRBV5-4,-,ASSSGTSNYGYT
TRBJ1-4,TRBV9,-,ASSNLGVATNEKLF
TRBJ2-7,TRBV28,-,ASRIQGVVYEQY
TRBJ2-1,TRBV29-1,-,SDQLAGGPGNEQF
TRBJ2-7,TRBV6-6,-,ASSSSSGSAYEQY
TRBJ2-2,TRBV11-2,-,ASSFLILTVDTGELF
TRBJ2-1,TRBV7-9,once,ASSQDNEQF
TRBJ2-1,TRBV27,-,ASSFLSGRFYGDEQF
TRBJ1-5,TRBV10-2,-,ASSVSGYNQPQH
TRBJ2-2,TRBV28,once,ASPEPGTGELF
TRBJ2-1,TRBV6-4,-,ATATSGQPPYNEQF
TRBJ2-7,TRBV14,-,ASSQNLLWNEQY
TRBJ1-2,TRBV9,-,ASSSGTGENGYT
TRBJ2-2,TRBV19,-,ASIGVGGNRAGELF
TRBJ2-1,TRBV11-2,-,ASSLAGTSGSYNEQF
TRBJ2-2,TRBV5-1,-,ASSLTDTGELF
TRBJ2-5,TRBV29-1,-,SVEELAGVSETQY
TRBJ2-3,TRBV19,-,ASSIKGGPTDTQY
TRBJ2-7,TRBV29-1,few,SALQGLGEQY
TRBJ1-1,TRBV28,once,ASQQGAGNTEAF
TRBJ2-3,TRBV29-1,-,SVEGYGQGAITQY
TRBJ2-1,TRBV27,-,ASQGEGSYNEQF
TRBJ2-3,TRBV9,-,ASSVVGVADTQY
TRBJ1-1,TRBV5-1,-,ASSLVPRGGNTEAF
TRBJ2-7,TRBV10-2,-,ASGWTVYEQY
TRBJ2-5,TRBV14,-,ASSQGRFVRETQY
TRBJ2-1,TRBV9,-,ASSVDGDEQF
TRBJ2-2,TRBV28,-,ASRAGGRDTGELF
TRBJ2-3,TRBV28,once,ASSFVVWDTQY
TRBJ1-2,TRBV15,-,ATSRSGGYGYT
TRBJ2-3,TRBV9,-,ASSDGGPGDTQY
TRBJ1-2,TRBV4-2,few,ASSPPAGNGYGYT
TRBJ2-5,TRBV2,-,ASSLRREQETQY
TRBJ2-5,TRBV18,-,ASSPPGIQGVETQY
TRBJ2-5,TRBV7-9,-,ASSLVSRETQY
TRBJ1-1,TRBV5-1,-,ASSTGSPNTEAF
TRBJ1-1,TRBV7-9,-,ASSLEPEMIEAF